Below are 30 T cell receptor beta chains sequenced from a single sample in a study of OX40 agonist ivuxolimab in advanced cancers. Some clones are missing from TCRdb's copy, which holds only in-frame ones; the method was immunoSEQ multiplex PCR. The data contain about 11,000 clones, approximately 85% of them singletons. Material: CD4+ or CD8+ T cells sorted from blood, obtained in a trial of the OX40 agonist ivuxolimab. Receptor source: an adult with an advanced solid tumor such as melanoma, head and neck, liver or kidney cancer.

The chain couples TRBV9 to TRBJ2-7; 10 bases are shared with TRBD2. V dropped 3 bases and J dropped 2; count of bases not matched to a gene: 5. Germline CDR1 and CDR2: SGDLS and YYNGEE. The CDR3 loop spans 15 amino acids. CDR3 amino acids: CASSDTSGNPYEQYF. The CDR3 DNA sequence: TGTGCCAGCAGCGATACTAGCGGGAATCCCTACGAGCAGTACTTC.

The chain is built from TRBV11-2 and TRBJ2-1; D is uncertain. Trimming took off 8 bases at V and 2 bases at J, with 10 bases between the two ends. Per germline, CDR1 SGHAT and CDR2 FQNNGV. There are 13 residues in the CDR3. CDR3 coding DNA: TGTGCCAGCGGGCTAGAGGCCTACAATGAGCAGTTCTTC. The encoded protein is CASGLEAYNEQFF.

The V gene is TRBV4-1, the J gene TRBJ2-1, with a possible D match to TRBD2 (5 bases). V was clipped by 0 bases and J by 9 bases, with 21 bases between them. This CDR3 spans 17 amino acids. Germline CDR1 reads MGHRA; CDR2 reads YSYEKL. The CDR3 nucleotides read TGCGCCAGCAGCCAAGATCGGCTAGCCGTTGGGTTGGGTGAGCAGTTCTTC. This encodes CASSQDRLAVGLGEQFF.

V and J are TRBV15 and TRBJ2-7; D remains unclear. V was cut by 5 bases and J by 5 bases, with 7 bases left in between. CDR1 is LNHNV, CDR2 YYDKDF, per germline (reference sequence). There are 11 residues in the CDR3. The CDR3 nucleotides read TGTGCCACCAGCGCCGCGGACGAGCAGTACTTC. Encoded protein: CATSAADEQYF.

V usage is TRBV5-4 and J usage is TRBJ2-2; a weak D match, TRBD2 (6 bases). This CDR3 comprises 15 residues. V gave up 0 bases and J gave up 6 bases, with 12 bases separating them. Per the germline V gene, CDR1 is SGHNT and CDR2 is YYREEE (reference sequence). CDR3 region: CASSLEGRGPGELFF. CDR3 nucleotide sequence: TGTGCCAGCAGCTTGGAGGGGCGGGGACCCGGGGAGCTGTTTTTT.

V usage is TRBV13 and J usage is TRBJ2-5; 8 bases agree with TRBD1. V lost 5 bases, J lost 2 bases, and 10 bases stayed unmatched. CDR1 PRHDT and CDR2 FYEKMQ come from the germline V gene (reference sequence). This CDR3 region has 16 residues. In nucleotides, the CDR3 is TGTGCCAGCAGCACCCGACAGGGGCCTACACAAGAGACCCAGTACTTC. Protein sequence: CASSTRQGPTQETQYF.

The V and J genes are TRBV4-1 and TRBJ2-1, with no clear D. This CDR3 region has 19 residues. Between the trimmed V and J ends, which lost 0 bases and 0 bases, there was a span of 18 bases. Germline V gene lookup returns CDR1 MGHRA and CDR2 YSYEKL. CDR3 sequence reads: CASSQDESLRASSYNEQFF. The CDR3 DNA sequence: TGCGCCAGCAGCCAAGATGAATCGCTGCGAGCAAGCTCCTACAATGAGCAGTTCTTC.

CDR3 DNA: TGTGCCAGTAGTATGGGCCCCCAGAGGGTTTACAATGAGCAGTTCTTC. Translated, it gives CASSMGPQRVYNEQFF. The chain combines TRBV19 with TRBJ2-1; D might be TRBD2 (5 bases). The CDR3 is 16 residues long. CDR1 and CDR2 (germline): LNHDA, SQIVND (reference sequence). V was clipped by 3 bases and J by 4 bases, with 16 bases between them.

The V call is TRBV6-5, the J call TRBJ1-4, with a possible D match to TRBD1 (6 bases). Germline V gene sequence: CDR1 MNHEY, CDR2 SVGAGI. V was cut by 0 bases and J by 5 bases, with 10 bases left in between. This CDR3 comprises 15 residues. The DNA of the CDR3 is TGTGCCAGCAGTTACTCGAACAGGGCGAATGAAAAACTGTTTTTT. Amino acids: CASSYSNRANEKLFF.

The V call is TRBV27, the J call TRBJ1-4, with 8 bases aligning to TRBD1. This CDR3 is 15 amino acids long. The J segment lost 6 bases and the V segment lost 4 bases, leaving 7 bases of the junction unmatched. Germline loops: CDR1 MNHEY, CDR2 SMNVEV (reference sequence). Here the CDR3 DNA reads TGTGCCAGCAGTTCACGGACAGGGCCTTATGAAAAACTGTTTTTT. Its translation: CASSSRTGPYEKLFF.

V usage is TRBV4-3 and J usage is TRBJ2-7; 10 nucleotides agree with TRBD2. CDR3 length equals 16 residues. With 0 bases clipped from V and 5 bases from J, the junction kept 7 bases outside the gene matches. CDR1 is LGHNA and CDR2 is YSLEER in the germline V gene. The CDR3, as DNA: TGCGCCAGCAGCCAAGACCCGGGACTAGCGAGAGACGAGCAGTACTTC. Translating it yields CASSQDPGLARDEQYF.

The chain combines TRBV7-8 with TRBJ1-1; D uncertain. Per the germline V gene, CDR1 is SGHVS and CDR2 is FQNEAQ. The V and J ends lost 1 base and 2 bases respectively, with 8 bases between them. The CDR3 loop spans 14 amino acids. The CDR3 bases are TGTGCCAGCAGCTTAGGGCGGACCAACACTGAAGCTTTCTTT. Residues: CASSLGRTNTEAFF. Based on the CDR3 plus reference TRBV7-8 and TRBJ1-1, the full variable domain is GAGVSQSPRYKVAKRGQDVALRCDPISGHVSLFWYQQALGQGPEFLTYFQNEAQLDKSGLPSDRFFAERPEGSVSTLKIQRTQQEDSAVYLCASSLGRTNTEAFFGQGTRLTVV.

V usage is TRBV10-1 and J usage is TRBJ2-7; D gene uncertain. V lost 4 bases and J lost 3, with 4 bases in between. The CDR3 is 11 residues long. Germline V lookup: CDR1 WNHNN, CDR2 SYGVQD (reference sequence). CDR3 protein: CASSGSYEQYF. In DNA, the CDR3 is TGCGCCAGCAGTGGGAGCTACGAGCAGTACTTC.

By proportion, this clone is medium-sized. V and J are TRBV7-9 and TRBJ1-1; D not certain. The CDR3 loop spans 11 amino acids. The germline gives CDR1 SEHNR, CDR2 FQNEAQ (reference sequence). Trimming removed 5 bases from V and 3 bases from J, with 4 bases in between. The CDR3 DNA sequence: TGTGCCAGCAGCCTAGACACTGAAGCTTTCTTT. Protein: CASSLDTEAFF.

This rearrangement joins TRBV5-1 to TRBJ2-1; TRBD1 matches at 9 bases. Trimming took 3 bases from V and 5 from J; bases not matched to a gene: 3. CDR1 SGHRS and CDR2 YFSETQ come from the germline V gene. CDR3 length equals 14 residues. The CDR3 DNA reads as TGCGCCAGCAGCTCGGACAGGGGTGACAATGAGCAGTTCTTC. Translated: CASSSDRGDNEQFF.

The J gene is TRBJ1-1, the V gene TRBV6-5; D ambiguous. CDR1 and CDR2 from the germline V gene are MNHEY and SVGAGI. The CDR3 loop spans 11 amino acids. V gave up 8 bases and J gave up 5 bases, with 9 bases separating them. CDR3 sequence: CASCQRTEAFF. CDR3 sequence (DNA): TGTGCCAGCTGTCAACGGACTGAAGCTTTCTTT.

This chain uses TRBV7-6 with TRBJ2-6; TRBD1 matches at 7 bases. This CDR3 has 16 residues. The V and J ends lost 4 bases and 4 bases, in that order; junction bases with no gene match: 7. The germline gives CDR1 SGHVS, CDR2 FNYEAQ. The CDR3 nucleotides read TGTGCCAGCAGCTCCTTGACAGGGCGAGGGGCCAACGTCCTGACTTTC. Translating gives CASSSLTGRGANVLTF.

V gene TRBV4-2 combines with J gene TRBJ2-1; D gene ambiguous. The V and J ends lost 0 bases and 10 bases respectively, with 16 bases between them. This CDR3 contains 15 residues. Germline loops: CDR1 LGHNA, CDR2 YNFKEQ. Written as DNA, the CDR3 is TGTGCCAGCAGCCAAGAAAGTGGGGTAACCGTGGAGCAGTTCTTC. It encodes CASSQESGVTVEQFF.

The chain combines TRBV7-9 with TRBJ2-7; D is possibly TRBD1 or TRBD2 (5 bases each). This CDR3 is 13 amino acids long. Germline V gene data show CDR1 as SEHNR and CDR2 as FQNEAQ (reference sequence). Trimming took off 6 bases at V and 0 bases at J, with 9 bases between the two ends. In DNA, the CDR3 is TGTGCCAGCAGGGGGGACCACTCCTACGAGCAGTACTTC. Amino acid sequence: CASRGDHSYEQYF.

This clone has only one observation. V is TRBV28 and J is TRBJ2-3; the match to TRBD2 covers 16 bases. V was pared by 5 bases and J by 3 bases, with 2 bases of the junction left unmatched. Germline values: CDR1 MDHEN, CDR2 SYDVKM. This CDR3 has 16 residues. This CDR3 is CASSGTSGGATDTQYF. In nucleotides, the CDR3 is TGTGCCAGCAGTGGGACTAGCGGGGGGGCTACAGATACGCAGTATTTT.

Only a few counts were recorded for this clone. The chain employs TRBV11-2 and TRBJ2-1; D may be TRBD2 (5 bases). V was pared by 0 bases and J by 15 bases, with 9 bases between. The length of the CDR3 is 11 residues. Per germline, CDR1 SGHAT and CDR2 FQNNGV. CDR3 sequence: CASSLEAGLFF. The DNA for the CDR3 is TGTGCCAGCAGCTTAGAAGCCGGACTGTTCTTC.

The chain has TRBV28 and TRBJ2-5; D is possibly TRBD2 (5 bases). Germline lookup yields CDR1 MDHEN and CDR2 SYDVKM. Trimming cost V 4 bases and J 1 base, with 16 bases left between them. CDR3 size: 16 residues. The CDR3: CASSSRRGLGQETQYF. The CDR3 coding sequence is TGTGCCAGCAGTTCACGGCGAGGGTTGGGCCAAGAGACCCAGTACTTC. Full variable domain (missing parts from reference TRBV28 and TRBJ2-5): DVKVTQSSRYLVKRTGEKVFLECVQDMDHENMFWYRQDPGLGLRLIYFSYDVKMKEKGDIPEGYSVSREKKERFSLILESASTNQTSMYLCASSSRRGLGQETQYFGPGTRLLVL.

The rearrangement uses TRBV7-9 and TRBJ2-1; D may be TRBD2 (6 bases). The V end lost 5 bases, the J end lost 8 bases, and 25 bases lay between the germline ends. This CDR3 comprises 17 residues. From germline, CDR1 is SEHNR and CDR2 FQNEAQ (reference sequence). In DNA, the CDR3 is TGTGCCAGCAGCGCCCTTACTAGCAAGACTATACACGATGAGCAGTTCTTC. It codes for CASSALTSKTIHDEQFF.

The chain is built from TRBV19 and TRBJ1-1; D unclear. The germline CDR1 and CDR2 sequences are LNHDA and SQIVND (reference sequence). This CDR3 comprises 13 residues. V dropped 4 bases and J dropped 2 bases, with 8 bases sitting between them. CDR3 loop: CASSRSANTEAFF. DNA for the CDR3: TGTGCCAGTAGTAGGTCTGCAAACACTGAAGCTTTCTTT.

This clone is judged medium-sized. The CDR3: CASSLAGGLAKNIQYF. The CDR3 coding sequence is TGTGCCAGCAGCTTGGCAGGAGGGTTGGCCAAAAACATTCAGTACTTC. The rearrangement uses TRBV5-4 and TRBJ2-4; perhaps TRBD2 as D (6 bases). The CDR3 runs to 16 residues. In germline, CDR1 is SGHNT, CDR2 YYREEE (reference sequence). V was pared by 0 bases and J by 1 base, with 11 bases between. The variable domain in full, completed from reference TRBV5-4 and TRBJ2-4, reads ETGVTQSPTHLIKTRGQQVTLRCSSQSGHNTVSWYQQALGQGPQFIFQYYREEENGRGNFPPRFSGLQFPNYSSELNVNALELDDSALYLCASSLAGGLAKNIQYFGAGTRLSVL.

The rearrangement links TRBV27 to TRBJ1-1, with TRBD1 as a possible D gene (6 bases). CDR3 length equals 14 residues. Trimming shortened V by 7 bases and J by 10 bases, and 22 bases separated the two germline ends. The germline V gene has CDR1 MNHEY and CDR2 SMNVEV (reference sequence). CDR3 sequence reads: CASNLSGGSQGAFF. In nucleotides, the CDR3 is TGTGCCAGCAATCTGTCGGGGGGCTCTCAAGGAGCTTTCTTT.

The CDR3 protein is CASSPGGWVYNEQFF. Here the CDR3 DNA reads TGTGCCAGCAGTCCGGGGGGGTGGGTCTACAATGAGCAGTTCTTC. The chain has TRBV5-8 and TRBJ2-1; 8 positions match TRBD2. J was trimmed by 3 bases and V by 5 bases; bases with no gene match: 7. Germline CDR1 SGHTS, CDR2 YDEGEE. This CDR3 has 15 amino acids.

This clone occurred once. At one of its ends the junction is not consistent with the germline gene, which may arise from a read error. The chain couples TRBV7-7 to TRBJ1-1; D unclear. The germline gives CDR1 SSHAT, CDR2 FNYEAQ (reference sequence). The CDR3 is 14 amino acids. The CDR3 DNA sequence: TGCGCCAGCAGCCCCGAGGCTGGGATTACTGAAGCTTTCTTT. Protein sequence: CASSPEAGITEAFF.

A single count supports this clone. Here the CDR3 DNA reads TGTGCCAGCAGCGGTTTGGACATTGGCTACACCTTC. This encodes CASSGLDIGYTF. The rearrangement joins TRBV9 to TRBJ1-2, with D possibly TRBD1 on 5 matching bases. Per the germline V gene, CDR1 is SGDLS and CDR2 is YYNGEE. The CDR3 has 12 residues. V was trimmed by 3 bases and J by 7 bases, leaving 10 bases between them.

J is TRBJ1-2 and V is TRBV20-1; D is uncertain. V lost 4 bases to trimming and J lost 8 bases, with 8 bases between them. The CDR3 loop spans 10 amino acids. The V gene's germline CDR1 is DFQATT and CDR2 SNEGSKA (reference sequence). In DNA, the CDR3 is TGCAGTGCTATTCAAGCAGGCTACACCTTC. Protein: CSAIQAGYTF.